The rows below give T cell receptor beta chains drawn from one sample of a study of T cells in Graves' hyperthyroidism and ophthalmopathy. Via MiXCR, TCRdb re-called the multiplex PCR reads, giving one row per CDR3 protein. The table has under 250,000 distinct CDR3 sequences, roughly 22% seen once; the top ten hold roughly a third. Sequencing used blood. The receptors originated from a woman aged 40 to 50 with Graves' ophthalmopathy. CDR3s include the opening cysteine and the closing phenylalanine or tryptophan. A D gene is named only where the DNA matches it firmly. Only some rows state a clone size, as once, few, many or a class for expanded clones.

d_call	clone_size	v_call	j_call	cdr3_nt	cdr3_aa
NA	NA	TRBV7-9	TRBJ1-1	TGTGCCAGCAGCGACCTGACGGACCTAGAAGCTTTCTTT	CASSDLTDLEAFF
NA	NA	TRBV19	TRBJ1-1	TGTGCCAGTAGTGCAGCACCGGGGGCCGGATACACTGAAGCTTTCTTT	CASSAAPGAGYTEAFF
NA	many	TRBV19	TRBJ2-2	TGTGCCAGTAGTATGCTGCCACCGCTTGCCGGGGAGCTGTTTTTT	CASSMLPPLAGELFF
NA	many	TRBV6-1	TRBJ2-5	TGTGCCAGCAGTCCCGGCGGGTCAGAGACCCAGTACTTC	CASSPGGSETQYF
TRBD1	many	TRBV30	TRBJ2-7	TGTGCCTGCGCAGCGACAGGGGCCAAATACGAGCAGTACTTC	CACAATGAKYEQYF
NA	many	TRBV30	TRBJ1-1	TGTGCCTGGAGTGTTAAGGTTTCTGGAGACACTGAAGCTTTCTTT	CAWSVKVSGDTEAFF
NA	many	TRBV19	TRBJ2-2	TGTGCCAGCCAGTGGTGGTCCACCGGGGAGCTGTTTTTT	CASQWWSTGELFF
TRBD2	NA	TRBV15	TRBJ2-7	TGTGCCACCAGCAGAGAAGTTGCGGGGGGTTACGAGCAGTACTTC	CATSREVAGGYEQYF
NA	many	TRBV29-1	TRBJ2-7	TGCAGCGTTGAGTGGCAGGGTGACAACTACGAGCAGTACTTC	CSVEWQGDNYEQYF
TRBD1	NA	TRBV6-2/TRBV6-3	TRBJ2-7	TGTGCCAGCAGCTTCCCCCTATCGGGACAGGGGGCGACCTACGAGCAGTACTTC	CASSFPLSGQGATYEQYF
TRBD2	many	TRBV10-2	TRBJ2-5	TGCGCCAGCAGTGATGTAGGTTTCTTAGGAGGGAGGGGTGAGGAGACCCAGTACTTC	CASSDVGFLGGRGEETQYF
NA	many	TRBV19	TRBJ1-5	TGTGCCAGTAGCACGGGGATCACGGGAGGAGAGCCCCAGCATTTT	CASSTGITGGEPQHF
NA	many	TRBV4-1	TRBJ1-6	TGCGCCAGCAGCCAAGATCCTCCTTACGAGACAGCCCATTCACCCCTCCACTTT	CASSQDPPYETAHSPLHF
TRBD2	NA	TRBV29-1	TRBJ2-5	TGCAGCGGGGCCGGGAGGGAAGAGACCCAGTACTTC	CSGAGREETQYF
NA	many	TRBV5-1	TRBJ2-7	TGCGCCAGCAGCTTGGGACTATTAGTGAACGAGCAGTACTTC	CASSLGLLVNEQYF
NA	NA	TRBV7-2	TRBJ1-5	TGTGCCAGCAGCTTCGAGTTCGGGGCTGGTCAGCCCCAGCATTTT	CASSFEFGAGQPQHF
NA	many	TRBV28	TRBJ1-2	TGTGCCAGCAGCTCCCCCCAGGATGGCTACACCTTC	CASSSPQDGYTF
NA	many	TRBV4-2	TRBJ2-7	TGTGCCAGCAGCCAAGGGAACTGGAGCTCCTACGAGCAGTACTTC	CASSQGNWSSYEQYF
TRBD2	many	TRBV28	TRBJ2-7	TGTGCCAGCGACAAGCGGGAGGACGACTACGAGCAGTACTTC	CASDKREDDYEQYF
TRBD1	many	TRBV28	TRBJ1-1	TGTGCCAGCACCCCATGGGACAGGGGTAGTGAAGCTTTCTTT	CASTPWDRGSEAFF
NA	NA	TRBV11-2	TRBJ1-6	TGTGCCAGCAGCCGCAAGAGCTCCTATAATTCACCCCTCCACTTT	CASSRKSSYNSPLHF
TRBD1	few	TRBV11-2	TRBJ2-5	TGTGCCAGCAGCTTAGATCTTGGAACAGGGGCAAAGACCCAGTACTTC	CASSLDLGTGAKTQYF
TRBD2	many	TRBV7-2	TRBJ2-7	TGTGCCAGCAAACAAGGAGGGACTAGCGGGACCTACGAGCAGTACTTC	CASKQGGTSGTYEQYF
NA	many	TRBV24-1	TRBJ1-1	TGTGCCACCAGTGATCCAAAGACAGCGAACACTGAAGCTTTCTTT	CATSDPKTANTEAFF
NA	many	TRBV20-1	TRBJ1-1	TGCAGTGCTAGCAAGATCCCGAACACTGAAGCTTTCTTT	CSASKIPNTEAFF
NA	many	TRBV28	TRBJ1-2	TGTGCCAGCAGTTCGACAGACTATGGCTACACCTTC	CASSSTDYGYTF
NA	many	TRBV7-9	TRBJ1-5	TGTGCCAGCAGCTCCGATTATCAGCCCCAGCATTTT	CASSSDYQPQHF
TRBD2	many	TRBV5-1	TRBJ2-2	TGCGCCAGCAGCACACTAGCGGGAGGAACCCCCGGGGAGCTGTTTTTT	CASSTLAGGTPGELFF
NA	NA	TRBV24-1	TRBJ2-6	TGTGCCACCAGTGACACCAGAACAGGGATTGGGGCCAACGTCCTGACTTTC	CATSDTRTGIGANVLTF
NA	few	TRBV6-1	TRBJ1-1	TGTGCCTCCTACGACAAGGCCTTGAACACTGAAGCTTTCTTT	CASYDKALNTEAFF
NA	many	TRBV6-5	TRBJ1-6	TGTGCCAGCAGTTACGAGGGGGTAGCGGGTTCACCCCTCCACTTT	CASSYEGVAGSPLHF
TRBD2	NA	TRBV28	TRBJ2-7	TGTGCCAGCAGTTCATGGACTAGCGGGAGTCTCGACGAGCAGTACTTC	CASSSWTSGSLDEQYF
TRBD1	NA	TRBV30	TRBJ2-5	TGTGCCTGGAACGACAGGGGAGAGACCCAGTACTTC	CAWNDRGETQYF
TRBD1	many	TRBV20-1	TRBJ2-7	TGCAGTGCTAGACGGACAGGGGGCGCCTACGAGCAGTACTTC	CSARRTGGAYEQYF
NA	many	TRBV6-5	TRBJ1-1	TGTGCCAGCAGTCACGAATGGGGCGGGAACACTGAAGCTTTCTTT	CASSHEWGGNTEAFF
TRBD1	many	TRBV6-1	TRBJ1-3	TGTGCCAGCAGGAGACAGGGGGAAAACACCATATATTTT	CASRRQGENTIYF
NA	many	TRBV20-1	TRBJ2-7	TGCAGTCATCACCCGGGACTTAGCTCCTACGAGCAGTACTTC	CSHHPGLSSYEQYF
TRBD2	many	TRBV10-3	TRBJ2-7	TGTGCCATCAGTGAGTCAAAACTAGCGGGAGGATCGTACGAGCAGTACTTC	CAISESKLAGGSYEQYF
TRBD1	many	TRBV6-5	TRBJ2-4	TGTGCCAGCAGTTACTCCTCGACCGGGACAGGGAAAAACATTCAGTACTTC	CASSYSSTGTGKNIQYF
NA	many	TRBV6-2/TRBV6-3	TRBJ1-1	TGTGCCAGCAGTCGGACAGTAACTGAAGCTTTCTTT	CASSRTVTEAFF
TRBD2	many	TRBV5-5	TRBJ2-7	TGTGCCAGCAGCTCCACTAGCGGGAGGGAGTACTACGAGCAGTACTTC	CASSSTSGREYYEQYF
NA	many	TRBV4-1	TRBJ1-1	TGCGCCAGCAGCCACAAAACAACAGGGCAAATGAACACTGAAGCTTTCTTT	CASSHKTTGQMNTEAFF
TRBD1	many	TRBV6-5	TRBJ1-3	TGTGCCAGCAGTTACGCCGGGACAGGGGACGGAAACACCATATATTTT	CASSYAGTGDGNTIYF
TRBD1	few	TRBV6-1	TRBJ1-1	TGTGCCGGACGGACAGGGATGAACACTGAAGCTTTCTTT	CAGRTGMNTEAFF
TRBD1	NA	TRBV24-1	TRBJ2-5	TGTGCCACCAGTGATAGGGACAGGGGATCCCAAGAGACCCAGTACTTC	CATSDRDRGSQETQYF
NA	once	TRBV6-1	TRBJ1-2	TGTGCCAGCAGTGCAGTGGGGGCCGGCTACACCTTC	CASSAVGAGYTF
NA	many	TRBV27	TRBJ2-7	TGTGCCAGCAGTTTCAGCCTCCCCTCCTACGAGCAGTACTTC	CASSFSLPSYEQYF